This TCR beta chain was captured by sequencing in a study of T cells in Graves' hyperthyroidism and ophthalmopathy. The CDR3 extends over 13 amino acids. Per the germline V gene, CDR1 is SEHNR and CDR2 is FQNEAQ (reference sequence). Between the trimmed V and J ends, which lost 5 bases and 4 bases, there was a span of 11 bases. When ophthalmopathy did not progress within 18 months, Graves' hyperthyroidism was considered stable. Amplification of TCR beta CDR3 regions was performed using RNA transcripts as template. HTBI primers were employed in a first-round RT-PCR of the TCR CDR3. MiXCR, run by TCRdb on the multiplex PCR reads, gives a single entry per CDR3 protein. The table lists more than 300,000 distinct CDR3 sequences, about 12% of them singletons. This clonotype was detected ten times or more. The antigen remains undetermined. General study points: Most expanded thyroid clonotypes above 0.001 also appeared in blood. Model output signaled ophthalmopathy a median roughly six months ahead of onset. A 13 V-J model separated ophthalmopathy from stable hyperthyroidism.

The genes are TRBV7-9 and TRBJ1-2, with D maybe TRBD1 (5 bases). This clonotype originated in a woman aged 18 to 35 with Graves' hyperthyroidism. Sequencing was done on a sample of blood. The CDR3 here is CASSLSRGYGYTF. CDR3 DNA: TGTGCCAGCAGCCTATCAAGGGGCTATGGCTACACCTTC.